This TCR beta chain is drawn from a study of blood T cell repertoires in COVID-19. Across the whole study: Samples came from the United States, Italy and Spain, spanning acute and convalescent COVID-19. PBMCs, B-cell-depleted T cells, or T cells were the source of the cDNA or gDNA that made up the material.

In the source study's methods: Reference gene primer amplification in the assay estimated nucleated cell counts. Sequencing was performed with immunoSEQ multiplex PCR; in TCRdb, only in-frame clones are kept and a portion is missing. V and J calls and clone size come straight from that table; D and trimming were deduced from the DNA. The sample contains fewer than 300,000 clones, approximately 89% of which appear only once. With V trimmed by 1 base and J by 11 bases, 3 bases remained unmatched. The CDR3 loop spans 12 amino acids. The chain carries TRBV12-3 or TRBV12-4 and TRBJ2-5; 8 bases are a match to TRBD2. The source material was PBMCs or T cells enriched from blood (not recorded which). The sequence derives from a woman between 35 and 50 years old with acute COVID-19. CDR3 sequence reads: CASSLGSGTQYF. The DNA of the CDR3 is TGTGCCAGCAGTTTAGGTAGCGGGACTCAGTACTTC.